This T cell receptor (beta chain) was profiled in a study of beta chain features in type 1 diabetes. At the level of the study: Roughly 98 million sorted cells were examined across all samples. Study-wide findings and caveats: At VDJ recombination sites, type 1 diabetes patients had fewer insertions and more deleted nucleotides.

Comments on this clone: The antigen is not known.

Every isolated RNA sample was fully reverse transcribed, so sequencing captured expressed TCRB transcripts. Generated by immunoSEQ multiplex PCR, the TCRdb table keeps only in-frame clones and is missing some. The sample holds fewer than 900,000 clones, roughly 15% seen once. Donors underwent one heparinised blood draw, around 100 mL on average. Trimming shortened V by 0 bases and J by 4 bases, and 12 bases separated the two germline ends. This CDR3 spans 15 amino acids. Germline assignment: CDR1 LGHNA and CDR2 YSLEER. The chain joins TRBV4-3 to TRBJ1-2; D remains unclear. The sample was naive CD4+ T cells from blood. The TCR was taken from a woman aged 18-29 years in good health. The CDR3 loop reads CASSQETTKGYGYTF. The CDR3 DNA is TGCGCCAGCAGCCAAGAGACGACGAAGGGCTATGGCTACACCTTC.